Sequencing of this T cell receptor (beta chain) was carried out in a study of Graves' ophthalmopathy and Graves' hyperthyroidism. Study in general: Ahead of any treatment, peripheral blood was obtained at the initial diagnosis.

Germline V gene data show CDR1 as LGHNA and CDR2 as YNFKEQ. CDR3 length: 16 amino acids. V lost 3 bases, J lost 1 base, and 12 bases lay in between. PBMCs were isolated by Ficoll-Paque density gradient centrifugation, using approximately 10 ml of fresh peripheral blood as the starting material. Findings of the study overall: Thyroid clonotypes that were expanded above 0.001 frequency mostly also appeared in blood.

RNA served as the template for amplifying TCR beta CDR3 regions. Second-round multiplex PCR followed a first-round RT-PCR using HTBI primers. In TCRdb, the multiplex PCR reads were re-called with MiXCR into one record per CDR3 protein. This sample has about 500,000 distinct CDR3 sequences, with roughly 14% found just once. To note about this clonotype: Its antigen is still unknown.

The receptor comes from a woman aged 30 to 39 with Graves' ophthalmopathy. V and J are TRBV4-2 and TRBJ2-2; TRBD1 might be the D (6 bases). The source material was blood. This CDR3 is CASSHPVGQNTGELFF. The CDR3 nucleotides read TGTGCCAGCAGCCATCCCGTGGGACAGAACACCGGGGAGCTGTTTTTT.